What follows are 18 T cell receptor beta chains derived from one specimen sequenced in a study of blood T cell repertoires in COVID-19. Repertoires were generated with immunoSEQ multiplex PCR, while TCRdb's copy carries only in-frame clones and drops some. Of fewer than 250,000 clones listed, roughly nine tenths are singletons. Input material: peripheral blood. These receptor sequences come from a man between 25 and 39 years old with acute or convalescent COVID-19.

The chain joins TRBV11-2 to TRBJ2-7; possibly TRBD1 for D (5 bases). This CDR3 comprises 13 residues. Trimming removed 1 base from V and 11 bases from J, with 15 bases in between. Germline loops: CDR1 SGHAT, CDR2 FQNNGV. The CDR3 loop reads CASSLGLQGLKYF. CDR3 in DNA: TGTGCCAGCAGCTTAGGACTCCAGGGTTTGAAGTACTTC.

J is TRBJ1-4 and V is TRBV11-2; D unclear. This CDR3 has 14 amino acids. CDR1 and CDR2 (germline): SGHAT, FQNNGV. V dropped 3 bases and J dropped 7 bases, with 12 bases sitting between them. CDR3 sequence reads: CASSFSGVGEKLFF. Here the CDR3 DNA reads TGTGCCAGCAGCTTCTCCGGGGTGGGTGAAAAACTGTTTTTT.

The chain joins TRBV5-1 to TRBJ2-5; 7 bases fit TRBD2. Germline CDR1 SGHRS, CDR2 YFSETQ. Trimming removed 3 bases from V and 2 bases from J; junction bases left unmatched: 7. The CDR3 runs to 15 residues. The CDR3 DNA reads as TGCGCCAGCAGCTCGGGGGGTGCGGGACAAGAGACCCAGTACTTC. The encoded protein is CASSSGGAGQETQYF. The full variable domain, its missing parts supplied by reference TRBV5-1 and TRBJ2-5, is KAGVTQTPRYLIKTRGQQVTLSCSPISGHRSVSWYQQTPGQGLQFLFEYFSETQRNKGNFPGRFSGRQFSNSRSEMNVSTLELGDSALYLCASSSGGAGQETQYFGPGTRLLVL.

This chain connects TRBV5-8 to TRBJ2-6, with a tentative D call TRBD2 (5 bases). The CDR3 sequence is 14 residues long. V lost 4 bases, J lost 3 bases, and 8 bases lay in between. Germline assignment: CDR1 SGHTS and CDR2 YDEGEE. The DNA of the CDR3 is TGTGCCAGCAGCCCGGGGAGTGGGGCCAACGTCCTGACTTTC. Translation gives CASSPGSGANVLTF.

The V and J genes are TRBV5-1 and TRBJ2-7; a possible D gene is TRBD2 (6 bases). The CDR3 has 15 amino acids. The ends were cut back, 0 bases at V and 6 bases at J, with 16 bases in the middle. The germline V gene encodes CDR1 SGHRS and CDR2 YFSETQ. CDR3 sequence: CASSLAGAFGGEQYF. Written as DNA, the CDR3 is TGCGCCAGCAGCTTGGCCGGGGCATTCGGGGGCGAGCAGTACTTC.

V gene TRBV10-1 combines with J gene TRBJ2-3; 8 bases match TRBD2. V lost 6 bases to trimming and J lost 4 bases; unmatched junction nucleotides: 9. CDR1 and CDR2 from the germline V gene are WNHNN and SYGVQD (reference sequence). The CDR3 is made up of 15 amino acids. The CDR3 DNA follows: TGCGCCAGCAGCGCCGGGACTAGTATCCCAGATACGCAGTATTTT. Translated, it gives CASSAGTSIPDTQYF.

V is TRBV2 and J is TRBJ2-1, with D possibly matching TRBD2 (6 bases). This CDR3 region has 12 residues. V lost 8 bases to trimming and J lost 8 bases, with 13 bases between them. Germline V gene sequence: CDR1 SNHLY, CDR2 FYNNEI. CDR3 loop: CASGTSVHEQFF. The CDR3 region has the DNA TGTGCCAGCGGGACTTCGGTCCATGAGCAGTTCTTC. The complete variable domain, with remaining parts taken from reference TRBV2 and TRBJ2-1, reads EPEVTQTPSHQVTQMGQEVILRCVPISNHLYFYWYRQILGQKVEFLVSFYNNEISEKSEIFDDQFSVERPDGSNFTLKIRSTKLEDSAMYFCASGTSVHEQFFGPGTRLTVL.

The chain links TRBV5-4 to TRBJ1-1; D unclear. Looked up from germline, CDR1 is SGHNT and CDR2 is YYREEE (reference sequence). V was clipped by 7 bases and J by 3 bases, with 16 bases between them. This CDR3 region has 14 residues. Here the CDR3 reads CASGRTPQDTEAFF. For the CDR3, the DNA is TGTGCCAGCGGTCGGACTCCTCAGGACACTGAAGCTTTCTTT.

The genes are TRBV5-1 and TRBJ1-3, with D tentatively TRBD1 (6 bases). This CDR3 spans 15 amino acids. Germline CDR1 reads SGHRS; CDR2 reads YFSETQ. The V end was cut by 3 bases, the J end by 2 bases, with 12 bases between. CDR3 amino acids: CASSSTGSTGNTIYF. In nucleotides, the CDR3 is TGCGCCAGCAGCTCAACAGGGTCAACTGGAAACACCATATATTTT. Full variable domain (outside the CDR3, taken from reference TRBV5-1 and TRBJ1-3): KAGVTQTPRYLIKTRGQQVTLSCSPISGHRSVSWYQQTPGQGLQFLFEYFSETQRNKGNFPGRFSGRQFSNSRSEMNVSTLELGDSALYLCASSSTGSTGNTIYFGEGSWLTVV.

The count of this clone is one. The chain links TRBV18 to TRBJ1-4, with D unresolved. The CDR3 loop spans 15 amino acids. From germline, CDR1 is KGHSH and CDR2 LQKENI. V shed 2 bases and J shed 8 bases, with 15 bases lying between them. Here the CDR3 reads CASSPRPGRGEKLFF. Written as DNA, the CDR3 is TGTGCCAGCTCACCAAGGCCGGGGAGAGGAGAAAAACTGTTTTTT.

The chain uses TRBV5-1 and TRBJ1-1; weak D call: TRBD1 (6 bases). Between the trimmed V and J ends, which lost 4 bases and 1 base, there was a span of 14 bases. The germline CDR1 and CDR2 sequences are SGHRS and YFSETQ. This CDR3 has 15 residues. This chain's CDR3 is CASSQEGGGNTEAFF. The CDR3 DNA reads TGCGCCAGCAGCCAGGAAGGGGGTGGGAACACTGAAGCTTTCTTT.

V gene TRBV25-1 combines with J gene TRBJ2-7; 9 positions agree with TRBD1. J lost 2 bases, V lost 9 bases, and 5 bases had no gene match. Germline V gene lookup returns CDR1 MGHDK and CDR2 SYGVNS. The CDR3 totals 13 residues. CDR3 DNA sequence: TGTGCCAGTGCCGGGACAGGGACCTACGAGCAGTACTTC. It encodes CASAGTGTYEQYF.

The rearrangement joins TRBV3-1 (or the pseudogene TRBV3-2) to TRBJ1-1; no clear D gene. Germline V gene lookup returns CDR1 LGHDT and CDR2 YNNKEL (reference sequence). V was trimmed by 4 bases and J by 1 base, leaving 10 bases between them. This CDR3 is built from 14 residues. The CDR3 sequence: CASSLRVSNTEAFF. The CDR3 DNA reads as TGTGCCAGCAGCCTACGGGTCTCGAACACTGAAGCTTTCTTT.

The V call is TRBV11-3, the J call TRBJ2-2, with unresolved D. The CDR3 spans 15 residues. CDR1 is SGHNT and CDR2 is YENEEA in the germline V gene. V dropped 0 bases and J dropped 0 bases, with 5 bases sitting between them. The CDR3 DNA reads as TGTGCCAGCAGCTTAGACAGTGCGAACACCGGGGAGCTGTTTTTT. Its translation is CASSLDSANTGELFF.

This sequence joins TRBV2 and TRBJ1-2, with 9 bases aligning to TRBD1. V was pared by 5 bases and J by 4 bases, with 5 bases of the junction left unmatched. This CDR3 has 14 amino acids. Germline loops: CDR1 SNHLY, CDR2 FYNNEI. The CDR3 region has the DNA TGTGCCAGCAGTAGGACAGGGGTTGGCTATGGCTACACCTTC. Encoded protein: CASSRTGVGYGYTF.

The chain employs TRBV28 and TRBJ1-1; 7 bases are a match to TRBD1. After removal of 5 bases from V and 5 bases from J, the junction contained 20 bases not matched to a gene. Per germline, CDR1 MDHEN and CDR2 SYDVKM. This CDR3 region has 18 residues. As DNA, the CDR3 is TGTGCCAGCAGTCGCCCCCTCACACCTCAGACAGGGAAAACTGAAGCTTTCTTT. This encodes CASSRPLTPQTGKTEAFF. The full variable domain, completed using reference TRBV28 and TRBJ1-1, is DVKVTQSSRYLVKRTGEKVFLECVQDMDHENMFWYRQDPGLGLRLIYFSYDVKMKEKGDIPEGYSVSREKKERFSLILESASTNQTSMYLCASSRPLTPQTGKTEAFFGQGTRLTVV.

About this clone itself: In the same sample, other DNA sequences code for this CDR3. The genes are TRBV9 and TRBJ1-1, with a weak D call TRBD1 (5 bases). The V end lost 3 bases, the J end lost 1 base, and 7 bases lay between the germline ends. Germline CDR1 and CDR2: SGDLS and YYNGEE. The CDR3 is made up of 13 amino acids. The DNA for the CDR3 is TGTGCCAGCAGCGCAACAGGGAACACTGAAGCTTTCTTT. This codes for CASSATGNTEAFF.

This clone appeared once. The V gene is TRBV4-1, the J gene TRBJ2-4; D may be TRBD1 (5 bases). Per the germline V gene, CDR1 is MGHRA and CDR2 is YSYEKL. The CDR3 runs 14 residues. Deletions cut 2 bases from V and 5 bases from J, with 10 bases between. The CDR3 DNA is TGCGCCAGCAGCCAATTAGGACACCAAAACATTCAGTACTTC. Translated: CASSQLGHQNIQYF.